These 6 T cell receptor beta chains came from one sample sequenced in a study of blood T cells in healthy people across ages (dated by TCRdb to about 2015). The method was 5' RACE. TCRdb shows the sequencer as Illumina HiSeq 2500. A second PCR of roughly 6 to 12 cycles was run with a J-beta primer mix and a sample-barcoded 5' primer. TCRdb reprocessing: public reads trimmed at Q25 with fastp, clones called with MiXCR, in-frame beta chains kept. Each CDR3 protein appears once, grouped with its most common genes and DNA. This sample comprises 700,000 to 950,000 distinct CDR3 sequences, approximately 43% of them detected only once. The ten most abundant clones make up 20% to 25% of the sample. The material sequenced was blood. All receptors derive from a woman aged 55-75 years in good health.

This clonotype has just one count. It may be a read error: a sequence one base away is much more abundant. The rearrangement joins TRBV4-3 to TRBJ2-4, with 10 bases identical to TRBD1. The germline gives CDR1 LGHNA, CDR2 YSLEER. The CDR3 length is 16 residues. The CDR3 loop is CASSQGQGAAKNIRYF. The CDR3 bases are TGCGCCAGCAGCCAAGGACAGGGGGCAGCCAAAAACATTCGGTACTTC.

This clonotype was counted at least ten times. The chain has TRBV12-3 or TRBV12-4 and TRBJ2-7, with D possibly being TRBD2 (6 bases). The ends were cut back, 5 bases at V and 0 bases at J, with 11 bases in the middle. The CDR3 loop spans 14 amino acids. The CDR3 protein is CASSPLTSSYEQYF. As DNA, the CDR3 is TGTGCCAGCAGTCCACTGACTAGCTCCTACGAGCAGTACTTC.

This clonotype came up a few times. The chain links TRBV6-2 or TRBV6-3 to TRBJ2-6; D remains unclear. V was trimmed by 2 bases and J by 0 bases, leaving 5 bases between them. The germline V gene encodes CDR1 MNHEY and CDR2 SVGEGT. The CDR3 is 15 amino acids. The CDR3 DNA follows: TGTGCCAGCAGTTACGTCGGCTCTGGGGCCAACGTCCTGACTTTC. It encodes CASSYVGSGANVLTF.

This clonotype has just a few counts. This chain links TRBV7-2 with TRBJ1-6, with TRBD1 as a possible D gene (5 bases). The CDR3 has 14 residues. Germline values: CDR1 SGHTA, CDR2 FQGNSA. The V end lost 0 bases, the J end lost 10 bases, and 10 bases lay between the germline ends. The CDR3 DNA is TGTGCCAGCAGCTTAGCGGGGGGTGGGTCACCCCTCCACTTT. As protein: CASSLAGGGSPLHF.

The chain joins TRBV3-1 to TRBJ2-6; no clear D. Trimming cost V 3 bases and J 7 bases, with 13 bases left between them. Germline CDR1 and CDR2: LGHDT and YNNKEL (reference sequence). CDR3 length: 15 amino acids. CDR3 in DNA: TGTGCCAGCAGCCACGGCCAACTTACCGCCAACGTCCTGACTTTC. Protein sequence: CASSHGQLTANVLTF.

This clonotype was detected only once. In nucleotides, the CDR3 is TGCGCCAGCAGCGTGCCCGACCGGGCTACCAAGCAGTTCTTC. Protein product: CASSVPDRATKQFF. V and J are TRBV5-1 and TRBJ2-1; D is ambiguous. The CDR3 consists of 14 residues. Per germline, CDR1 SGHRS and CDR2 YFSETQ. Trimming took off 4 bases at V and 11 bases at J, with 19 bases between the two ends.